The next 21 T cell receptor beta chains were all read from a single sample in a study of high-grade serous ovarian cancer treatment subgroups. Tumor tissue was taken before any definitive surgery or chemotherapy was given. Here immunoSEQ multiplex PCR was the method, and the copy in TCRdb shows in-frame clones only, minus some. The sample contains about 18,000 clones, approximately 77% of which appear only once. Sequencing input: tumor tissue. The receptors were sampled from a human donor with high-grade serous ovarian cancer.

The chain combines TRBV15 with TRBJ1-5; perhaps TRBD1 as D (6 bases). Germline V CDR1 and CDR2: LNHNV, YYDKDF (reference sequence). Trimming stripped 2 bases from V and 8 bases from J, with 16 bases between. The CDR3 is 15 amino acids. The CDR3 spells CATSRSQGLTEPQHF. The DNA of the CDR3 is TGTGCCACCAGCAGATCACAGGGCTTAACTGAGCCCCAGCATTTT.

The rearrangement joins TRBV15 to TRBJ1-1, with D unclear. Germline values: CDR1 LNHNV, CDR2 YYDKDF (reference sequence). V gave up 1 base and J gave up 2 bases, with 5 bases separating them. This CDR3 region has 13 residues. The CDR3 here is CATSRVKNTEAFF. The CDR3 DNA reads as TGTGCCACCAGCAGAGTTAAAAACACTGAAGCTTTCTTT.

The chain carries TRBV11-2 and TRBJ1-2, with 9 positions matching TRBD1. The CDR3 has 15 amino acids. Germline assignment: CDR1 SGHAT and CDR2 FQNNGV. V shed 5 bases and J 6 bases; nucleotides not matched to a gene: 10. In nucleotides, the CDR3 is TGTGCCAGCAGCCGTGGGACAGGGTCGTTGGATGGCTACACCTTC. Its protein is CASSRGTGSLDGYTF.

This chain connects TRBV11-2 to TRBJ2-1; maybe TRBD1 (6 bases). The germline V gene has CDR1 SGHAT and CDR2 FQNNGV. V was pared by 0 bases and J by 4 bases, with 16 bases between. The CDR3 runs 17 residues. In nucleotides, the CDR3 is TGTGCCAGCAGCTTAGACGCTGGATTGGGGGCTTACAATGAGCAGTTCTTC. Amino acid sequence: CASSLDAGLGAYNEQFF.

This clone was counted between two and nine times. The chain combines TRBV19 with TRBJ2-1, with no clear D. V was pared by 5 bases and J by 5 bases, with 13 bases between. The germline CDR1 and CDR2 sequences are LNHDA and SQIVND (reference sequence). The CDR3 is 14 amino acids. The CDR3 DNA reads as TGTGCCAGTAGTCATGACTCAAGCAACAATGAGCAGTTCTTC. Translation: CASSHDSSNNEQFF.

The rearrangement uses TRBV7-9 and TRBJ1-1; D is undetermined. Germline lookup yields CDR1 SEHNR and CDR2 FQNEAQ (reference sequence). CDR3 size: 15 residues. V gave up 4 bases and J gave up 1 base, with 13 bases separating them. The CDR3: CASSSWTDSNTEAFF. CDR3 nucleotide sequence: TGTGCCAGCAGCTCCTGGACGGATTCGAACACTGAAGCTTTCTTT.

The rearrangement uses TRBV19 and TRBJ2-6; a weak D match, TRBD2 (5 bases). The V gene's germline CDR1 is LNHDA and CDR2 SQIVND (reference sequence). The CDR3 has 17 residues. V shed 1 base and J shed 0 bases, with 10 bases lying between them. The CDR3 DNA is TGTGCCAGTAGTATAGGCAGGACTTACTCTGGGGCCAACGTCCTGACTTTC. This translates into CASSIGRTYSGANVLTF.

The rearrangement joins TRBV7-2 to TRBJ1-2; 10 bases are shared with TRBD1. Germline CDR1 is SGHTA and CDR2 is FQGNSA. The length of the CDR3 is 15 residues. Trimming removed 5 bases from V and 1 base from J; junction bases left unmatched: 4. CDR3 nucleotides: TGTGCCAGCAGCCCGGGACAGGGGATTAACTATGGCTACACCTTC. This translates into CASSPGQGINYGYTF.

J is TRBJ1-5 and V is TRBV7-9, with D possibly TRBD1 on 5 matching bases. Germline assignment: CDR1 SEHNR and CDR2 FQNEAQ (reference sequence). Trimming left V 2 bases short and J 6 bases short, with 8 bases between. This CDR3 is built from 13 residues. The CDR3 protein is CASSLSGSQPQHF. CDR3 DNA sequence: TGTGCCAGCAGCTTATCAGGGAGTCAGCCCCAGCATTTT.

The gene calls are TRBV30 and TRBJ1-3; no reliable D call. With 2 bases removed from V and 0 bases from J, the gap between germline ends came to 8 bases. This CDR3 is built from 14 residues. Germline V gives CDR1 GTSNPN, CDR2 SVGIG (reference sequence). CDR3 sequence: CAWSPGYSGNTIYF. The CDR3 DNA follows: TGTGCCTGGAGTCCGGGGTACTCTGGAAACACCATATATTTT.

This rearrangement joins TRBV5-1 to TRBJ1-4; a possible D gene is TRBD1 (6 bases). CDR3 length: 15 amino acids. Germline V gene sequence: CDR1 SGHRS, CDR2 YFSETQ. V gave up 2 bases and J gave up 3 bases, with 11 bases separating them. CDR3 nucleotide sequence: TGCGCCAGCAGCTTACAGGGACAAGCTAATGAAAAACTGTTTTTT. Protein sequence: CASSLQGQANEKLFF.

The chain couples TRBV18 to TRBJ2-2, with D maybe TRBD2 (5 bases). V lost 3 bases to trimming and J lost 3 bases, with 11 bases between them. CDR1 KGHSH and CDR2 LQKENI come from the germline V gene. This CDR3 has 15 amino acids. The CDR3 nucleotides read TGTGCCAGCTCACCTACCCAGGAGGACACCGGGGAGCTGTTTTTT. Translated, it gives CASSPTQEDTGELFF.

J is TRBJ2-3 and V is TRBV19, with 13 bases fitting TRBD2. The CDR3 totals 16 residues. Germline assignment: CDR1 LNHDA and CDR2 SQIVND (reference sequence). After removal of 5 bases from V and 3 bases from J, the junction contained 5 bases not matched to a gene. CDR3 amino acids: CASSSALAGGTDTQYF. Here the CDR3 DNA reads TGTGCCAGTAGTTCGGCACTAGCGGGAGGGACAGATACGCAGTATTTT.

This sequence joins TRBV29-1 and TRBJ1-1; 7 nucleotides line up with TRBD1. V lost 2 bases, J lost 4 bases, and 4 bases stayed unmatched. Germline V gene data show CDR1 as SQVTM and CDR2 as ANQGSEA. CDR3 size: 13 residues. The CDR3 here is CSVERGHITEAFF. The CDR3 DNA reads TGCAGCGTTGAAAGGGGGCACATCACTGAAGCTTTCTTT.

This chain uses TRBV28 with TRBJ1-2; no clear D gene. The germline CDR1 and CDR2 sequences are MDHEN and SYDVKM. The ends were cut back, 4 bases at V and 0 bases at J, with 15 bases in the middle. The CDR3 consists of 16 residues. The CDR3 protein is CASSSGQGGTNYGYTF. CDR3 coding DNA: TGTGCCAGCAGTTCCGGTCAAGGCGGAACTAACTATGGCTACACCTTC.

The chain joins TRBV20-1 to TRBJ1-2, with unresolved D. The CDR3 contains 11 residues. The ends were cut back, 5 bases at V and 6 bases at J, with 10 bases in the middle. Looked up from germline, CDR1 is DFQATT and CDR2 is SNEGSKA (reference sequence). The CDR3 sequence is CSAPYLDGYTF. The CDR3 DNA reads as TGCAGTGCTCCATACTTGGATGGCTACACCTTC.

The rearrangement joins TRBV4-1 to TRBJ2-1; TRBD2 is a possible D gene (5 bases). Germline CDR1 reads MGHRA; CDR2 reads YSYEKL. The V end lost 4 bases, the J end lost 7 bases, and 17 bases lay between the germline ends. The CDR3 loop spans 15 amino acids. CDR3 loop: CASSRGRGKGNEQFF. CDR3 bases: TGCGCCAGCAGCCGAGGGAGAGGGAAAGGGAATGAGCAGTTCTTC.

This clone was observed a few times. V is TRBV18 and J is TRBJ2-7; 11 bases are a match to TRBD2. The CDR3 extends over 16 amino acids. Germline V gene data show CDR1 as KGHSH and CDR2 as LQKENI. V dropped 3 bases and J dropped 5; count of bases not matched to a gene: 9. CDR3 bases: TGTGCCAGCTCACCCACCATAGCGGGAGGGAGGGACGAGCAGTACTTC. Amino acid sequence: CASSPTIAGGRDEQYF.

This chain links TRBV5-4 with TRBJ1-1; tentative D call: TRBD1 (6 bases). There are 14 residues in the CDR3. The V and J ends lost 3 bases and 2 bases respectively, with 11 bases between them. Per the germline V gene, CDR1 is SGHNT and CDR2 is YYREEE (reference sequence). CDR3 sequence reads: CASSSTGINTEAFF. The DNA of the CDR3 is TGTGCCAGCAGCTCGACAGGAATAAACACTGAAGCTTTCTTT.

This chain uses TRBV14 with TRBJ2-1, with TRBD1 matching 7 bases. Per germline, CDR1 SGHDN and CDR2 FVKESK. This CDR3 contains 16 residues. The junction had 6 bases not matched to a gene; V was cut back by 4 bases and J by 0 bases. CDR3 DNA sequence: TGTGCCAGCAGCCTACGACAGGGAAGCTCCTACAATGAGCAGTTCTTC. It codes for CASSLRQGSSYNEQFF.

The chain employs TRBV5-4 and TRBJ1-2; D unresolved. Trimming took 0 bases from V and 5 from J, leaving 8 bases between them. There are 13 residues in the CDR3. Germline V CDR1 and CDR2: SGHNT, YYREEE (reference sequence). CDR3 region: CASSLASFYGYTF. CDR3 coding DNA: TGTGCCAGCAGCTTGGCGAGTTTTTATGGCTACACCTTC.